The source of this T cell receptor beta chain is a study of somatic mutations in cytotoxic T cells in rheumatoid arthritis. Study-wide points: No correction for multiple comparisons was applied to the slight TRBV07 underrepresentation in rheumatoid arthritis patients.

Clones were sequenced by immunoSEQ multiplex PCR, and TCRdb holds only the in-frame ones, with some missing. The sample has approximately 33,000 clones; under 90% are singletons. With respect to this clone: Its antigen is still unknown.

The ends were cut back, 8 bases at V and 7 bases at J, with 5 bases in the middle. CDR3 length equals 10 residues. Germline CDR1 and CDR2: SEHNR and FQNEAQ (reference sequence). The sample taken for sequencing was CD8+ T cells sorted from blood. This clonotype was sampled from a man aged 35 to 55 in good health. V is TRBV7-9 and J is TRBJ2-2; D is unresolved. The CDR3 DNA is TGTGCCAGCGTGGTCGGGGAGCTGTTTTTT. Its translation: CASVVGELFF.